The present TCR beta chain was sequenced within a study of blood T cell repertoires in COVID-19. Study-level information: COVID-19 samples collected from the United States, Italy and Spain covered acute and convalescent phases.

Trimming shortened V by 5 bases and J by 0 bases, and 14 bases separated the two germline ends. This CDR3 comprises 16 residues. Germline V gives CDR1 SNHLY, CDR2 FYNNEI. Authors' processing steps: By means of reference gene primer amplification, nucleated cell counts were estimated. Using immunoSEQ multiplex PCR, the repertoire was profiled, and TCRdb retains in-frame clones only, with some absent. Clonal size and the V and J genes are those of that table, whereas D and trimming came from the DNA. The sample has approximately 220,000 clones; 85% to 90% are singletons. The rearrangement uses TRBV2 and TRBJ1-3, with a weak D call TRBD1 (6 bases). This clonotype originated in a man in his sixties with acute or convalescent COVID-19. Input material: peripheral blood. The CDR3 DNA reads TGTGCCAGCAGTCCGGGACACTCACGCTCTGGAAACACCATATATTTT. As protein: CASSPGHSRSGNTIYF.